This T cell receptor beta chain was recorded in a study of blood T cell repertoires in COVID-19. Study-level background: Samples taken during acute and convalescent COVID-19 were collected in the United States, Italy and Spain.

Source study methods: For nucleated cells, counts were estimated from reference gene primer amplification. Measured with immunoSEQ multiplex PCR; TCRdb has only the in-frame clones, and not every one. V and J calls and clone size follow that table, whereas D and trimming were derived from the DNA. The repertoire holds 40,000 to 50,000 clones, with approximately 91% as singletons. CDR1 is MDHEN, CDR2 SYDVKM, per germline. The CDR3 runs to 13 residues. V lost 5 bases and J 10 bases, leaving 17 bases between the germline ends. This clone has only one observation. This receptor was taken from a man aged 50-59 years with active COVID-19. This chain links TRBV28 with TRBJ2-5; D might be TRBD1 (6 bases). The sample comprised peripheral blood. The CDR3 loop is CASSLWGPQGQYF. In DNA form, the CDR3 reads TGTGCCAGCAGTCTCTGGGGCCCACAGGGCCAGTACTTC.